Each of the 8 T cell receptor beta chains below was sequenced from the same sample in a study of shared clonotypes between healthy human individuals. Only in-frame clones appear in the TCRdb table, and some are missing; sequencing was by immunoSEQ multiplex PCR. The sample contains some 2,400,000 clones, approximately 95% of which appear only once. The sequencing input was naive CD4+ T cells sorted from blood. Indicated subset: CD45RA+ positively selected. Receptors originate from a young man in good health.

This clone was seen a single time. The chain uses TRBV7-2 and TRBJ1-2; 8 nucleotides agree with TRBD1. Germline lookup yields CDR1 SGHTA and CDR2 FQGNSA. The CDR3 sequence is 15 residues long. The junction had 9 bases not matched to a gene; V was cut back by 5 bases and J by 4 bases. CDR3 sequence (DNA): TGTGCCAGCAGCAGAGGACAGGGTGTTCGCTATGGCTACACCTTC. Translation gives CASSRGQGVRYGYTF.

This chain links TRBV7-9 with TRBJ2-7; D tentatively fits TRBD1 or TRBD2 (6 bases each). Deletions cut 5 bases from V and 3 bases from J, with 11 bases between. The CDR3 covers 13 residues. CDR1 is SEHNR, CDR2 FQNEAQ, per germline (reference sequence). CDR3 residues: CASSPGAGYEQYF. The CDR3 DNA reads as TGTGCCAGCAGCCCGGGGGCTGGCTACGAGCAGTACTTC.

The V gene is TRBV10-3, the J gene TRBJ1-6; D ambiguous. Germline lookup yields CDR1 ENHRY and CDR2 SYGVKD. This CDR3 has 17 residues. Trimming cost V 3 bases and J 7 bases, with 19 bases left between them. The CDR3 spells CAISDKGVAAGNSPLHF. CDR3 in DNA: TGTGCCATCAGTGATAAAGGAGTCGCGGCAGGCAATTCACCCCTCCACTTT.

The chain combines TRBV28 with TRBJ2-5, with TRBD2 as a possible D gene (7 bases). Germline assignment: CDR1 MDHEN and CDR2 SYDVKM. V lost 8 bases to trimming and J lost 5 bases, with 15 bases between them. CDR3 length equals 13 residues. The CDR3 is CASVGGGRETQYF. The CDR3 bases are TGTGCCAGCGTAGGGGGGGGCAGGGAGACCCAGTACTTC.

This sequence joins TRBV6-6 and TRBJ1-5; no reliable D call. Germline V gene lookup returns CDR1 MNHNY and CDR2 SVGAGI (reference sequence). Trimming stripped 2 bases from V and 2 bases from J, with 13 bases between. The CDR3 contains 16 residues. The CDR3 region is CASSYVVPGRNQPQHF. CDR3 bases: TGTGCCAGCAGTTACGTCGTTCCGGGTCGCAATCAGCCCCAGCATTTT.

CDR3 amino acids: CALGPGRGAFF. The CDR3 DNA reads TGTGCCCTTGGCCCTGGGAGGGGAGCTTTCTTT. V and J are TRBV30 and TRBJ1-1; weak D call: TRBD1 (5 bases). Trimming cost V 8 bases and J 10 bases, with 17 bases left between them. The V gene's germline CDR1 is GTSNPN and CDR2 SVGIG (reference sequence). The CDR3 is 11 residues long.

This rearrangement joins TRBV7-8 to TRBJ1-1; D is possibly TRBD1 (5 bases). Germline V gene sequence: CDR1 SGHVS, CDR2 FQNEAQ. The CDR3 has 13 amino acids. V was cut by 10 bases and J by 5 bases, with 17 bases left in between. The CDR3 sequence is CATAPGGRTEAFF. The CDR3 nucleotides are TGTGCCACCGCTCCGGGGGGACGGACTGAAGCTTTCTTT.

The rearrangement joins TRBV7-8 to TRBJ2-7, with 9 bases fitting TRBD2. This CDR3 is 17 amino acids long. The V gene end was trimmed by 2 bases and the J gene end by 2 bases; junction bases not matched to a gene: 10. From germline, CDR1 is SGHVS and CDR2 FQNEAQ. CDR3 sequence (DNA): TGTGCCAGCAGCTTATTGGTAAGACTAGCGGACCCCTACGAGCAGTACTTC. Protein: CASSLLVRLADPYEQYF.